Listed here are 11 T cell receptor beta chains from one sample, sequenced in a study of T cells in tumors and immune-related adverse events. This table comes from immunoSEQ multiplex PCR, and its TCRdb copy is limited to in-frame clones, with some not included. The sample has 4,500 or so clones; roughly four fifths are singletons. The sample consisted of skin tissue, taken from a patient treated with anti-PD-1 therapy. These receptors were taken from a female donor with metastatic renal cell carcinoma.

The rearrangement uses TRBV5-4 and TRBJ1-2; 7 positions match TRBD1. CDR3 length equals 15 residues. V lost 4 bases, J lost 5 bases, and 11 bases stayed unmatched. Germline V gene data show CDR1 as SGHNT and CDR2 as YYREEE (reference sequence). As DNA, the CDR3 is TGTGCCAGCAGCCAGGGGGGGGCGGGTCTGTATGGCTACACCTTC. This gives the protein CASSQGGAGLYGYTF.

The rearrangement links TRBV5-1 to TRBJ2-5, with TRBD2 identical over 12 bases. The trim removed 1 base at V and 5 bases at J, leaving 6 bases unmatched. Germline V CDR1 and CDR2: SGHRS, YFSETQ. This CDR3 is 16 amino acids long. The CDR3 DNA follows: TGCGCCAGCAGCTTGTTGACTAGCGGGAGTAGGGAGACCCAGTACTTC. It yields the protein CASSLLTSGSRETQYF.

The genes are TRBV10-3 and TRBJ2-1; maybe TRBD1 (5 bases). The CDR3 spans 16 residues. V dropped 6 bases and J dropped 4 bases, with 19 bases sitting between them. Germline V lookup: CDR1 ENHRY, CDR2 SYGVKD. The CDR3 sequence is CAISATTPRGYNEQFF. CDR3 DNA sequence: TGTGCCATCAGCGCGACCACACCAAGGGGTTACAATGAGCAGTTCTTC.

The chain carries TRBV7-2 and TRBJ1-5; D remains unclear. The CDR3 covers 16 residues. V lost 0 bases to trimming and J lost 6 bases, with 15 bases between them. The germline gives CDR1 SGHTA, CDR2 FQGNSA. CDR3 sequence: CASSLAPGSQVQPQHF. CDR3 sequence (DNA): TGTGCCAGCAGCTTAGCTCCCGGGAGCCAAGTTCAGCCCCAGCATTTT.

The J gene is TRBJ2-3, the V gene TRBV5-5; D is unclear. The CDR3 runs to 14 residues. The V gene's germline CDR1 is SGHKS and CDR2 YYEKEE (reference sequence). Trimming took 0 bases from V and 0 from J, leaving 5 bases between them. The CDR3 DNA is TGTGCCAGCAGCTTGGGGCCAAGCACAGATACGCAGTATTTT. This gives the protein CASSLGPSTDTQYF.

The chain is built from TRBV5-4 and TRBJ2-5; D may be TRBD2 (6 bases). Germline assignment: CDR1 SGHNT and CDR2 YYREEE (reference sequence). Between the trimmed V and J ends, which lost 0 bases and 1 base, there was a span of 7 bases. The CDR3 runs to 14 residues. This CDR3 reads CASSLAGAQETQYF. The DNA of the CDR3 is TGTGCCAGCAGCTTGGCGGGAGCCCAAGAGACCCAGTACTTC.

The chain has TRBV2 and TRBJ1-2; D is possibly TRBD1 (6 bases). From germline, CDR1 is SNHLY and CDR2 FYNNEI. This CDR3 spans 15 amino acids. Trimming took off 5 bases at V and 8 bases at J, with 21 bases between the two ends. In nucleotides, the CDR3 is TGTGCCAGCAGTAGACCTGGGGGGGCGATGGGCGGCTACACCTTC. Protein: CASSRPGGAMGGYTF.

This rearrangement joins TRBV9 to TRBJ1-3; TRBD1 matches 9 bases. The germline CDR1 and CDR2 sequences are SGDLS and YYNGEE. With 0 bases clipped from V and 7 bases from J, the junction kept 5 bases outside the gene matches. CDR3 size: 15 residues. CDR3 sequence reads: CASSVGQGVGNTIYF. The CDR3 DNA follows: TGTGCCAGCAGCGTAGGACAGGGGGTAGGGAACACCATATATTTT.

This chain links TRBV6-1 with TRBJ2-3; 11 bases match TRBD2. This CDR3 is built from 18 residues. With 0 bases clipped from V and 6 bases from J, the junction kept 11 bases outside the gene matches. Germline V gene sequence: CDR1 MNHNS, CDR2 SASEGT. The chain's CDR3 is CASSEAGWGTSGGDTQYF. The CDR3 DNA reads TGTGCCAGCAGTGAAGCAGGATGGGGGACTAGCGGCGGGGATACGCAGTATTTT.

This clone was seen only a few times. The chain uses TRBV5-1 and TRBJ2-2, with a tentative D call TRBD2 (6 bases). The CDR3 totals 19 residues. Trimming stripped 2 bases from V and 2 bases from J, with 22 bases between. Looked up from germline, CDR1 is SGHRS and CDR2 is YFSETQ. CDR3 sequence reads: CASSFGRSNLGINTGELFF. The CDR3 region has the DNA TGCGCCAGCAGCTTCGGGAGATCAAACTTAGGTATAAACACCGGGGAGCTGTTTTTT.

The gene calls are TRBV7-9 and TRBJ2-1, with D possibly being TRBD2 (6 bases). V was shortened by 1 base and J by 2 bases, with 15 bases between the two germline ends. CDR1 and CDR2 from the germline V gene are SEHNR and FQNEAQ (reference sequence). The CDR3 has 17 amino acids. CDR3 coding DNA: TGTGCCAGCAGCTTAGACCGAGCAGCGGGCGCCTACAATGAGCAGTTCTTC. Protein product: CASSLDRAAGAYNEQFF.